Listed below are T cell receptor beta chains from one sample, sequenced in a study of blood T cell repertoires in COVID-19. This table comes from immunoSEQ multiplex PCR, and its TCRdb copy is limited to in-frame clones, with some not included. The sample contains around 230,000 clones, 85% of which appear only once. What was sequenced was peripheral blood. The source of these receptors is a man over 45 with COVID-19, enrolled during active disease. Each CDR3 is given with its conserved first and last residue. D genes are given only for firm matches. Not all rows give a size; the values are once, few, many and, for expanded clones, a class.

>-|-|TRBV3-1/TRBV3-2|TRBJ2-5
CASSQGTLQETQYF
TGTGCCAGCAGCCAAGGGACTCTCCAAGAGACCCAGTACTTC
>-|-|TRBV2|TRBJ1-6
CASTQRGSRNSPLHF
TGTGCCAGCACCCAAAGAGGTTCGCGTAATTCACCCCTCCACTTT
>-|TRBD2|TRBV4-1|TRBJ2-3
CASSQGLTSGGADTQYF
TGCGCCAGCAGCCAAGGACTCACTAGCGGGGGGGCAGATACGCAGTATTTT
>-|TRBD2|TRBV5-6|TRBJ2-3
CASSLAGTTDTQYF
TGTGCCAGCAGCTTAGCGGGGACCACAGATACGCAGTATTTT
>-|-|TRBV7-2|TRBJ2-5
CASSPGQRQETQYF
TGTGCCAGCAGCCCGGGACAACGTCAAGAGACCCAGTACTTC
>-|TRBD1|TRBV7-6|TRBJ1-1
CASSLQGQGARGTEAFF
TGTGCCAGCAGCTTACAGGGACAGGGGGCGAGGGGAACTGAAGCTTTCTTT
>once|TRBD1|TRBV15|TRBJ2-7
CATSRDRWNYEQYF
TGTGCCACCAGCAGGGACAGGTGGAACTACGAGCAGTACTTC
>-|-|TRBV5-1|TRBJ1-6
CASSSPGGSGPLHF
TGCGCCAGCAGCTCTCCTGGGGGCTCCGGACCCCTCCACTTT
>-|-|TRBV20-1|TRBJ2-6
CMRSGANVLTF
TGCATGCGTTCTGGGGCCAACGTCCTGACTTTC
>-|-|TRBV21-1|TRBJ1-1
CASSKAYSRGTEAFF
TGTGCCAGCAGCAAAGCTTATTCCAGGGGGACTGAAGCTTTCTTT
>-|-|TRBV3-1/TRBV3-2|TRBJ1-2
CASSLRTANYGYTF
TGTGCCAGCAGCCTCCGGACAGCTAACTATGGCTACACCTTC
>-|-|TRBV15|TRBJ1-5
CATSRGLVGGGNQPQHF
TGTGCCACCAGCAGAGGCTTAGTTGGAGGCGGCAATCAGCCCCAGCATTTT
>-|TRBD1|TRBV19|TRBJ1-2
CASSYRDSLYYGYTF
TGTGCCAGTAGTTATCGGGACAGCCTTTACTATGGCTACACCTTC
>-|TRBD2|TRBV4-2|TRBJ2-1
CASSQTSGGSNEQFF
TGTGCCAGCAGCCAGACTAGCGGGGGGAGCAATGAGCAGTTCTTC
>-|-|TRBV11-2|TRBJ1-1
CASSLFGTEAFF
TGTGCCAGCAGCTTATTCGGGACTGAAGCTTTCTTT
>-|TRBD2|TRBV4-2|TRBJ2-3
CASSRAGGVGDTQYF
TGTGCCAGCAGCAGGGCGGGGGGGGTCGGAGATACGCAGTATTTT
>-|-|TRBV7-6|TRBJ1-6
CASSSLTGSTYNSPLHF
TGTGCCAGCAGCTCACTAACAGGTTCCACATATAATTCACCCCTCCACTTT
>-|TRBD1|TRBV6-1|TRBJ1-5
CASSEWDRGNQPQHF
TGTGCCAGCAGTGAATGGGACAGGGGCAATCAGCCCCAGCATTTT
>-|-|TRBV30|TRBJ1-1
CAWSVGLGEAFF
TGTGCCTGGAGTGTAGGACTCGGGGAAGCTTTCTTT
>-|-|TRBV29-1|TRBJ1-1
CSVDILGKTEAFF
TGCAGCGTTGATATACTCGGTAAGACTGAAGCTTTCTTT
>few|-|TRBV29-1|TRBJ1-4
CSVSQGLAEKLFF
TGCAGCGTGAGCCAGGGACTCGCCGAAAAACTGTTTTTT
>-|TRBD1|TRBV25-1|TRBJ1-6
CASSGGQGEDYNSPLHF
TGTGCCAGCAGTGGGGGACAGGGCGAAGACTATAATTCACCCCTCCACTTT
>-|TRBD2|TRBV29-1|TRBJ2-1
CSVERLAGVDEQFF
TGCAGCGTCGAAAGACTAGCGGGGGTTGATGAGCAGTTCTTC
>-|-|TRBV3-1/TRBV3-2|TRBJ1-3
CASSPPGGTSSGNTIYF
TGTGCCAGCAGCCCACCGGGAGGAACCTCCTCTGGAAACACCATATATTTT
>-|-|TRBV6-5|TRBJ1-2
CASSSPERGANYGYTF
TGTGCCAGCAGTTCCCCCGAACGCGGAGCTAACTATGGCTACACCTTC
>once|TRBD2|TRBV10-3|TRBJ2-7
CATAGTSGESHEQYF
TGTGCCACCGCCGGGACTAGCGGGGAGTCTCACGAGCAGTACTTC
>-|-|TRBV24-1|TRBJ2-3
CATSDPIGEGGGTDTQYF
TGTGCCACCAGTGACCCCATAGGGGAGGGGGGGGGCACAGATACGCAGTATTTT
>-|TRBD1|TRBV11-2|TRBJ1-3
CASSSGQATISWNTIYF
TGTGCCAGCAGCTCAGGACAGGCTACCATCTCTTGGAACACCATATATTTT
>-|-|TRBV5-4|TRBJ2-2
CASSLRQGIPTGELFF
TGTGCCAGCAGCTTGAGGCAGGGGATCCCCACCGGGGAGCTGTTTTTT
>once|-|TRBV11-3|TRBJ2-1
CASSLDPSRSDEQFF
TGTGCCAGCAGCTTAGACCCTTCTAGGTCCGATGAGCAGTTCTTC
>-|-|TRBV5-8|TRBJ1-1
CASSLWGGTEAFF
TGTGCCAGCAGCTTGTGGGGGGGTACTGAAGCTTTCTTT
>-|TRBD1|TRBV6-5|TRBJ1-2
CASSYSGQGLPYGYTF
TGTGCCAGCAGTTACTCGGGACAGGGACTCCCCTATGGCTACACCTTC
>-|-|TRBV29-1|TRBJ2-3
CSGGTDTQYF
TGCAGCGGCGGCACAGATACGCAGTATTTT